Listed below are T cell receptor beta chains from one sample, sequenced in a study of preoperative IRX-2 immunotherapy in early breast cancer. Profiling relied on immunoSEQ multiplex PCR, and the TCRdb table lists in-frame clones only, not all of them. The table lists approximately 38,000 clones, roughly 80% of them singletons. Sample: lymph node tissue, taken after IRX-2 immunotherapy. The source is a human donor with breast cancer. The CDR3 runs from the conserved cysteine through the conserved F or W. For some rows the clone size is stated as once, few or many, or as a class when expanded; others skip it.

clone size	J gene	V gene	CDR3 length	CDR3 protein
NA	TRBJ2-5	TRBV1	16	CASSPRRAGDQETQYF
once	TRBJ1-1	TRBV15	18	CATSSNKPPTGNDTEAFF
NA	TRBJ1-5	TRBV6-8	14	CASSEGLSNQPQHF
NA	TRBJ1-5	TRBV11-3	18	CASSLVVGLVGGNQPQHF
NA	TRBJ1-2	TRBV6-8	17	CASSLQTQTAEIYGYTF
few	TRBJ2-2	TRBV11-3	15	CASSYTDRGTGELFF
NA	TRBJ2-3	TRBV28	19	CASSPLAGGFRRSTDTQYF
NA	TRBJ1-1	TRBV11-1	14	CASSSYRVPTEAFF
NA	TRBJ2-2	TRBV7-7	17	CASSYPTRITNTGELFF
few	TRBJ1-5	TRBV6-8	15	CASSAERADNQPQHF
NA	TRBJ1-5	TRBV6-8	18	CASSFQGPRWHSNQPQHF
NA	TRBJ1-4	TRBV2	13	CASKRGDNEKLFF
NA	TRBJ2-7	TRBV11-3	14	CASSLVMSTSGLYF
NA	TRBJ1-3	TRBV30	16	CAWSVRGTFSGNTIYF
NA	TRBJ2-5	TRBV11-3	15	CASSLDGGGRETQYF
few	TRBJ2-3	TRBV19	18	CASSILRFSGGGTDTQYF
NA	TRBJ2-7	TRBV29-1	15	CSAVSGGRRPYEQYF
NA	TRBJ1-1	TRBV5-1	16	CASSLAVRQMNTEAFF
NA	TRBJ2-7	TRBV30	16	CAWSVVPQSRGGEQYF
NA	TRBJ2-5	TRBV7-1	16	CASSSPSLTGDETQYF
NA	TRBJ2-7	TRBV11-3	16	CASSREGGGGAYEQYF
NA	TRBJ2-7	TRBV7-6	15	CASSPGPSHTYEQYF
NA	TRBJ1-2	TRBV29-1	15	CSVEYGGIRGNGYTF
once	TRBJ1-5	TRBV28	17	CASSLYGQGVAYQPQHF
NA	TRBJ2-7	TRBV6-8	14	CASREFYRGREQYF
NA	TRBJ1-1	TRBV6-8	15	CAIRAEQGLNTEAFF
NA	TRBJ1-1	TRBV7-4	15	CASSGNRGSRTEAFF
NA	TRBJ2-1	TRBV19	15	CASSILLAGGHEQFF
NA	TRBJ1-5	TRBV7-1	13	CASSWGVDQPQHF
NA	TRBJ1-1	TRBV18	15	CASSPPTGPNTEAFF
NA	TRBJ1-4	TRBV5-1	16	CASIPMRSTGIEKLFF
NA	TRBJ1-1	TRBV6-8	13	CASSYLRNTEAFF
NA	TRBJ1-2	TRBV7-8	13	CASSSQGGHGYTF
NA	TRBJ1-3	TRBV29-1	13	CSVAPGTGNTIYF
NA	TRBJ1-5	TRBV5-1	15	CASSLMGYGNQPQHF
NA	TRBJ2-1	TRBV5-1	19	CASSSIPNRPGLTYNEQFF
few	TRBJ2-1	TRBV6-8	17	CASSSLAGGSSYNEQFF